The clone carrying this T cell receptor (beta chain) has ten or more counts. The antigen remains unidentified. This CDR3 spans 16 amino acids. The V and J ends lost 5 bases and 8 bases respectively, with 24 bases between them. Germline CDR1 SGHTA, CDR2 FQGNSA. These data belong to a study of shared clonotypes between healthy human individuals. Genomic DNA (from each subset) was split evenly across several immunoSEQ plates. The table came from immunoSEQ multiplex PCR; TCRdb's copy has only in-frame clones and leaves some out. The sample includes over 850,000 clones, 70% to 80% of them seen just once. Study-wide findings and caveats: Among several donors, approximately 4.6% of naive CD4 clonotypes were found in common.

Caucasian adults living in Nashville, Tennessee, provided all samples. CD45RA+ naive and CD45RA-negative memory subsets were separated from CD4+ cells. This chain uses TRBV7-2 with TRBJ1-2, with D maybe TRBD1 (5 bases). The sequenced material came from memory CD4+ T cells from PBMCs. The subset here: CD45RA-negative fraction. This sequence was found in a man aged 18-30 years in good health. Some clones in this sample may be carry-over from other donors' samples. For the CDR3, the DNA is TGTGCCAGCAGCCCAGGGCTGGGAGATGCGGGTGCGGGCTACACCTTC. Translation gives CASSPGLGDAGAGYTF.